This TCR beta chain came from a study of control samples from healthy donors and cancer patients (dated by TCRdb to the early 2020s). Based on the germline V gene, the CDR1 and CDR2 sequences are ENHRY and SYGVKD. From cysteine to phenylalanine, the CDR3 is 16 amino acids long. The entry retains the CDR3 DNA only, 48 bases that are in frame from base 1. Germline trimming amounts to 2 bases on V and 0 bases on J, with 2 as the count of junction bases outside the gene matches. The library relied on the immunoSEQ multiplex PCR assay. TCRdb mirrors the immuneACCESS table, restricted to in-frame sequences. Some clones are absent from its copies; in checked studies, under half trace to an unresolved V gene, and the reason for the others is unknown. The sample yields 60,000 to 75,000 clones; over 80% were counted once. The ten largest clones take up approximately 14% of the sample. Notes on this clone: Its binding antigen is unknown. No base quality information exists; no much larger clone differs at one position.

The sequence links TRBV10-3 to TRBJ1-5, with 9 bases aligning to TRBD1. This sequence was found in a man aged 55 to 70 in good health. What was sequenced was blood. This receptor has the CDR3 CAISEGTGRSNQPQHF. In nucleotide form, the sequence is TGTGCCATCAGTGAGGGGACAGGGCGTAGCAATCAGCCCCAGCATTTT.